These 30 T cell receptor beta chains were sequenced from one sample in a study of CD8+ T cells in alopecia areata. This sample's treatment: oral pan-JAK inhibitor, 5-10 mg twice daily. RNA was isolated and reverse transcribed to cDNA, the sequencing template. TCRdb's table, derived via immunoSEQ multiplex PCR, lists solely in-frame clones and lacks some. Seen here are around 300,000 clones, 60% observed once, and the top ten hold about 0.93%. Specimen: CD4+ T cells sorted from blood, collected around week 54, from a patient treated with tofacitinib. These receptors all stem from a human donor with alopecia areata.

This clone was recorded only once. The chain combines TRBV7-2 with TRBJ1-2; a weak D match, TRBD1 (5 bases). CDR3 size: 14 residues. CDR1 and CDR2 (germline): SGHTA, FQGNSA. Deletions cut 5 bases from V and 8 bases from J, with 18 bases between. The CDR3 DNA follows: TGTGCCAGCAGCACCGGGGGACTGGGATGGGGCTACACCTTC. As protein: CASSTGGLGWGYTF.

V is TRBV29-1 and J is TRBJ2-3; the D is unclear. This CDR3 is 12 amino acids long. V lost 7 bases to trimming and J lost 4 bases, with 12 bases between them. The germline V gene has CDR1 SQVTM and CDR2 ANQGSEA. The DNA for the CDR3 is TGCAGCGCCGAGGTAACCCCAGATACGCAGTATTTT. Amino acid sequence: CSAEVTPDTQYF.

This clone was seen a handful of times. This chain connects TRBV5-4 to TRBJ2-3; a possible D gene is TRBD2 (6 bases). Deletions cut 7 bases from V and 0 bases from J, with 15 bases between. There are 15 residues in the CDR3. Germline V gene lookup returns CDR1 SGHNT and CDR2 YYREEE (reference sequence). CDR3 nucleotide sequence: TGTGCCAGCTCTCCGGGAGCAACTAGCACAGATACGCAGTATTTT. Translation: CASSPGATSTDTQYF.

This clone has a handful of counts. The chain couples TRBV30 to TRBJ1-3; possibly TRBD1 for D (6 bases). Deletions cut 7 bases from V and 0 bases from J, with 10 bases between. CDR3 length: 13 residues. Germline lookup yields CDR1 GTSNPN and CDR2 SVGIG (reference sequence). CDR3 region: CASDSGSGNTIYF. The CDR3 nucleotides read TGTGCCTCGGACAGCGGCTCTGGAAACACCATATATTTT.

This clone came up many times. The CDR3 bases are TGCGCCAGCAGCTGGGCGGGTGAGCAGTTCTTC. It translates to CASSWAGEQFF. The J gene is TRBJ2-1, the V gene TRBV5-1, with TRBD2 as a possible D gene (5 bases). The ends were cut back, 3 bases at V and 9 bases at J, with 7 bases in the middle. CDR1 is SGHRS, CDR2 YFSETQ, per germline. There are 11 residues in the CDR3.

This CDR3 reads CAWRVQGSAEKLFF. The CDR3 region has the DNA TGTGCCTGGAGGGTCCAGGGGAGTGCCGAAAAACTGTTTTTT. The chain recombines TRBV30 with TRBJ1-4; possible D gene TRBD1, 6 bases. Trimming shortened V by 3 bases and J by 8 bases, and 16 bases separated the two germline ends. CDR1 is GTSNPN, CDR2 SVGIG, per germline (reference sequence). The CDR3 has 14 residues.

The chain couples TRBV7-2 to TRBJ2-5, with 7 bases matching TRBD1. CDR3 size: 15 residues. Germline V lookup: CDR1 SGHTA, CDR2 FQGNSA. V was pared by 0 bases and J by 5 bases, with 6 bases of the junction left unmatched. The CDR3 spells CASSLAGTVRETQYF. The CDR3 coding sequence is TGTGCCAGCAGCTTAGCTGGGACAGTTCGTGAGACCCAGTACTTC.

The chain is built from TRBV4-3 and TRBJ1-4, with a possible D match to TRBD1 (5 bases). The CDR3 runs to 13 residues. Trimming left V 1 base short and J 9 bases short, with 9 bases between. Germline CDR1 reads LGHNA; CDR2 reads YSLEER. The CDR3 nucleotides are TGCGCCAGCAGCCAAGTCCTGGGACAAAAACTGTTTTTT. Residues: CASSQVLGQKLFF.

This clone has more than one count but fewer than ten. V usage is TRBV4-1 and J usage is TRBJ2-7; D is possibly TRBD2 (6 bases). This CDR3 comprises 16 residues. Looked up from germline, CDR1 is MGHRA and CDR2 is YSYEKL. The ends were cut back, 3 bases at V and 4 bases at J, with 19 bases in the middle. CDR3 sequence: CASSHSTGTLHYEQYF. The CDR3, as DNA: TGCGCCAGCAGCCACAGCACCGGGACTCTACATTACGAGCAGTACTTC.

The CDR3 nucleotides read TGCAGTGCTAGTCGGGGGGGCTACACCTTC. Its translation: CSASRGGYTF. The V gene is TRBV20-1, the J gene TRBJ1-2, with a tentative D call TRBD1 (5 bases). The CDR3 extends over 10 amino acids. Trimming stripped 3 bases from V and 8 bases from J, with 7 bases between. Germline values: CDR1 DFQATT, CDR2 SNEGSKA (reference sequence).

This chain links TRBV29-1 with TRBJ2-3; 8 bases fit TRBD2. The CDR3 runs 12 residues. Germline CDR1 and CDR2: SQVTM and ANQGSEA. The J segment lost 6 bases and the V segment lost 4 bases, leaving 3 bases of the junction unmatched. Here the CDR3 reads CSVGTSPDTQYF. The CDR3, as DNA: TGCAGCGTTGGGACTAGCCCGGATACGCAGTATTTT.

The gene calls are TRBV5-1 and TRBJ1-6; 9 bases align to TRBD1. CDR1 is SGHRS, CDR2 YFSETQ, per germline. CDR3 size: 15 residues. Trimming cost V 4 bases and J 5 bases; bases outside gene matches: 4. The CDR3 here is CASSLRTGDNSPLHF. CDR3 in DNA: TGCGCCAGCAGCCTCCGGACAGGGGATAATTCACCCCTCCACTTT.

J is TRBJ2-5 and V is TRBV11-1; D unresolved. Per the germline V gene, CDR1 is SGHAT and CDR2 is FQDESV (reference sequence). Trimming took 3 bases from V and 0 from J, leaving 5 bases between them. The CDR3 has 13 amino acids. The DNA of the CDR3 is TGTGCCAGCAGCTTCCAGAACCAAGAGACCCAGTACTTC. Its protein product is CASSFQNQETQYF.

This chain joins TRBV9 and TRBJ2-3; D gene unclear. The CDR3 length is 15 residues. The germline V gene encodes CDR1 SGDLS and CDR2 YYNGEE. The V and J ends lost 3 bases and 0 bases respectively, with 11 bases between them. The CDR3 spells CASSGLKLSTDTQYF. The CDR3 DNA sequence: TGTGCCAGCAGCGGCCTCAAGCTAAGCACAGATACGCAGTATTTT. Complete variable domain (other parts from reference TRBV9 and TRBJ2-3): DSGVTQTPKHLITATGQRVTLRCSPRSGDLSVYWYQQSLDQGLQFLIQYYNGEERAKGNILERFSAQQFPDLHSELNLSSLELGDSALYFCASSGLKLSTDTQYFGPGTRLTVL.

This clone showed up just once. The rearrangement uses TRBV5-1 and TRBJ2-5; D remains ambiguous. Germline CDR1 and CDR2: SGHRS and YFSETQ. CDR3 length: 13 amino acids. V lost 4 bases and J lost 5, with 12 bases in between. CDR3 bases: TGCGCCAGCAGCAGAGAGGTGGGTGAGACCCAGTACTTC. Its translation: CASSREVGETQYF.

This clone turned up a few times. The rearrangement uses TRBV10-3 and TRBJ2-2, with no clear D. The V and J ends lost 5 bases and 0 bases respectively, with 7 bases between them. Germline V CDR1 and CDR2: ENHRY, SYGVKD. The CDR3 totals 14 residues. CDR3 protein: CAISLQSNTGELFF. Written as DNA, the CDR3 is TGTGCCATCAGTCTTCAATCGAACACCGGGGAGCTGTTTTTT.

This chain uses TRBV5-1 with TRBJ2-7; D gene uncertain. V was pared by 3 bases and J by 4 bases, with 14 bases between. CDR1 and CDR2 (germline): SGHRS, YFSETQ. This CDR3 has 14 amino acids. The CDR3 is CASSSRAGSYEQYF. The CDR3 region has the DNA TGCGCCAGCAGCTCCCGGGCCGGCTCATACGAGCAGTACTTC. Together with reference TRBV5-1 and TRBJ2-7, the CDR3 gives the full variable domain: KAGVTQTPRYLIKTRGQQVTLSCSPISGHRSVSWYQQTPGQGLQFLFEYFSETQRNKGNFPGRFSGRQFSNSRSEMNVSTLELGDSALYLCASSSRAGSYEQYFGPGTRLTVT.

The genes are TRBV9 and TRBJ1-5, with 8 positions matching TRBD1. V shed 3 bases and J 0 bases; nucleotides not matched to a gene: 2. CDR1 is SGDLS, CDR2 YYNGEE, per germline. The CDR3 extends over 15 amino acids. The chain's CDR3 is CASSATGGSNQPQHF. The DNA for the CDR3 is TGTGCCAGCAGCGCTACAGGGGGTAGCAATCAGCCCCAGCATTTT.

The chain links TRBV18 to TRBJ2-7, with 9 bases fitting TRBD2. From germline, CDR1 is KGHSH and CDR2 LQKENI. Trimming took 6 bases from V and 0 from J; bases not matched to a gene: 12. The CDR3 is made up of 17 amino acids. CDR3 coding DNA: TGTGCCAGCTCCTCGAATAGCGGGGGCCCCAGCTCCTACGAGCAGTACTTC. This codes for CASSSNSGGPSSYEQYF. Full variable domain (remainder filled in from reference TRBV18 and TRBJ2-7): NAGVMQNPRHLVRRRGQEARLRCSPMKGHSHVYWYRQLPEEGLKFMVYLQKENIIDESGMPKERFSAEFPKEGPSILRIQQVVRGDSAAYFCASSSNSGGPSSYEQYFGPGTRLTVT.

The chain couples TRBV5-1 to TRBJ2-1; the match to TRBD2 covers 12 bases. Germline loops: CDR1 SGHRS, CDR2 YFSETQ. The CDR3 is 15 amino acids. The V and J ends lost 4 bases and 6 bases, in that order; junction bases with no gene match: 5. CDR3 sequence (DNA): TGCGCCAGCAGCCGTGGACTAGCGGGGAGCAATGAGCAGTTCTTC. Amino acids: CASSRGLAGSNEQFF.

On this clone itself: A much larger clone differs from this one at a single base, so this may be a read error. The rearrangement uses TRBV25-1 and TRBJ2-2; D is possibly TRBD1 (6 bases). The CDR3 has 14 amino acids. The germline V gene has CDR1 MGHDK and CDR2 SYGVNS. V lost 7 bases and J lost 1, with 10 bases in between. CDR3 protein: CASTPGQNTGELFF. The CDR3, as DNA: TGTGCCAGCACCCCGGGACAGAACACCGGGGAGCTGTTTTTT.

This chain uses TRBV25-1 with TRBJ1-4; D perhaps matches TRBD1 (6 bases). V was shortened by 1 base and J by 8 bases, with 11 bases between the two germline ends. The length of the CDR3 is 14 residues. Per germline, CDR1 MGHDK and CDR2 SYGVNS. The CDR3 here is CASSELERGEKLFF. For the CDR3, the DNA is TGTGCCAGCAGTGAATTGGAGAGGGGGGAAAAACTGTTTTTT. Full variable domain (outside the CDR3, taken from reference TRBV25-1 and TRBJ1-4): EADIYQTPRYLVIGTGKKITLECSQTMGHDKMYWYQQDPGMELHLIHYSYGVNSTEKGDLSSESTVSRIRTEHFPLTLESARPSHTSQYLCASSELERGEKLFFGSGTQLSVL.

The DNA of the CDR3 is TGTGCCAGCGGTAAAGCGGGCGACACCGGGGAGCTGTTTTTT. Residues: CASGKAGDTGELFF. The chain is built from TRBV25-1 and TRBJ2-2; TRBD2 might be the D (6 bases). Germline CDR1 reads MGHDK; CDR2 reads SYGVNS. The CDR3 has 14 amino acids. Between the trimmed V and J ends, which lost 8 bases and 3 bases, there was a span of 13 bases.

The chain couples TRBV30 to TRBJ1-2; D unclear. Trimming pared 1 base from V and 7 bases from J, leaving 10 bases between. The CDR3 runs 12 residues. Germline values: CDR1 GTSNPN, CDR2 SVGIG (reference sequence). The CDR3 reads CAWSAGLGGYTF. The CDR3 DNA reads as TGTGCCTGGAGTGCGGGTCTCGGTGGCTACACCTTC. Drawing the rest from reference TRBV30 and TRBJ1-2, the complete variable domain is SQTIHQWPATLVQPVGSPLSLECTVEGTSNPNLYWYRQAAGRGLQLLFYSVGIGQISSEVPQNLSASRPQDRQFILSSKKLLLSDSGFYLCAWSAGLGGYTFGSGTRLTVV.

The gene calls are TRBV7-2 and TRBJ2-5; D possibly corresponds to TRBD2 (6 bases). The CDR3 covers 13 residues. Per germline, CDR1 SGHTA and CDR2 FQGNSA. V lost 5 bases, J lost 2 bases, and 9 bases lay in between. The CDR3, as DNA: TGTGCCAGCAGCCGGGACTCACAAGAGACCCAGTACTTC. Its protein product is CASSRDSQETQYF.

The DNA of the CDR3 is TGTGCCTGGCGGGGACAGTTCTATGGCTACACCTTC. It specifies CAWRGQFYGYTF. V is TRBV30 and J is TRBJ1-2; TRBD1 aligns across 7 bases. Losses at the gene ends were 5 bases for V and 4 bases for J; bases not matched to a gene: 4. The length of the CDR3 is 12 residues. Germline CDR1 GTSNPN, CDR2 SVGIG (reference sequence).

The rearrangement joins TRBV7-2 to TRBJ1-5, with a possible D match to TRBD1 (5 bases). The CDR3 runs to 13 residues. V dropped 3 bases and J dropped 7 bases, with 10 bases sitting between them. Germline V gives CDR1 SGHTA, CDR2 FQGNSA. The CDR3 region has the DNA TGTGCCAGCAGCTTTTGGCAGGGCCAGCCCCAGCATTTT. Amino acid sequence: CASSFWQGQPQHF.

This chain connects TRBV4-3 to TRBJ2-1, with D maybe TRBD2 (6 bases). V lost 4 bases, J lost 7 bases, and 8 bases lay in between. The CDR3 loop spans 12 amino acids. Germline CDR1 and CDR2: LGHNA and YSLEER. CDR3 amino acids: CASSRGVNEQFF. Written as DNA, the CDR3 is TGCGCCAGCAGCCGGGGGGTAAATGAGCAGTTCTTC.

The chain uses TRBV25-1 and TRBJ1-2, with 9 bases identical to TRBD1. Looked up from germline, CDR1 is MGHDK and CDR2 is SYGVNS. V lost 4 bases, J lost 0 bases, and 9 bases stayed unmatched. The CDR3 extends over 17 amino acids. The CDR3 loop is CASSVGQGTPANYGYTF. The CDR3 DNA reads as TGTGCCAGCAGTGTAGGACAGGGGACCCCTGCTAACTATGGCTACACCTTC.

The chain joins TRBV6-5 to TRBJ2-3; a weak D match, TRBD1 (6 bases). The CDR3 covers 15 residues. From germline, CDR1 is MNHEY and CDR2 SVGAGI. V lost 10 bases and J lost 0, with 17 bases in between. CDR3 region: CATSRTVTSTDTQYF. DNA of the CDR3: TGTGCCACCTCCCGGACAGTCACTAGCACAGATACGCAGTATTTT.